This TCR beta chain was identified in a study of T cell changes during pregnancy in multiple sclerosis (dated 2019 in TCRdb). General notes on the study: The study examined how the T cell repertoire changed over the course of pregnancy in women with multiple sclerosis.

The library relied on the immunoSEQ multiplex PCR assay. In its TCRdb copy, this immuneACCESS table keeps in-frame sequences only and misses some clones. Where compared with another copy, unresolved V genes explain less than half of these, and the others have no known cause. For this sample the table gives tens of thousands of clones, of which 85% to 95% were detected only once. The ten largest make up 2% to 2.5% of the sample. The CDR3 spans 12 residues, from the cysteine through the phenylalanine. Only the CDR3 DNA is retained, 36 bases long and in frame from the first base. In the germline V gene (reference sequence), CDR1 corresponds to GTSNPN and CDR2 to SVGIG. V is reduced by 5 bases and J by 0 bases, leaving a spacing of 5 bases between them. Note on this clone: Its specific antigen is unknown. Base qualities are not provided; no much larger clone lies one nucleotide away.

The sequence is built from TRBV30 and TRBJ1-3; no D segment can be confidently identified. The material was peripheral blood, obtained after pregnancy. This TCR derives from a female donor with multiple sclerosis, enrolled in a pregnancy study. The DNA is TGTGCCTGGGGACTCTCTGGAAACACCATATATTTT. This is translated as CAWGLSGNTIYF.